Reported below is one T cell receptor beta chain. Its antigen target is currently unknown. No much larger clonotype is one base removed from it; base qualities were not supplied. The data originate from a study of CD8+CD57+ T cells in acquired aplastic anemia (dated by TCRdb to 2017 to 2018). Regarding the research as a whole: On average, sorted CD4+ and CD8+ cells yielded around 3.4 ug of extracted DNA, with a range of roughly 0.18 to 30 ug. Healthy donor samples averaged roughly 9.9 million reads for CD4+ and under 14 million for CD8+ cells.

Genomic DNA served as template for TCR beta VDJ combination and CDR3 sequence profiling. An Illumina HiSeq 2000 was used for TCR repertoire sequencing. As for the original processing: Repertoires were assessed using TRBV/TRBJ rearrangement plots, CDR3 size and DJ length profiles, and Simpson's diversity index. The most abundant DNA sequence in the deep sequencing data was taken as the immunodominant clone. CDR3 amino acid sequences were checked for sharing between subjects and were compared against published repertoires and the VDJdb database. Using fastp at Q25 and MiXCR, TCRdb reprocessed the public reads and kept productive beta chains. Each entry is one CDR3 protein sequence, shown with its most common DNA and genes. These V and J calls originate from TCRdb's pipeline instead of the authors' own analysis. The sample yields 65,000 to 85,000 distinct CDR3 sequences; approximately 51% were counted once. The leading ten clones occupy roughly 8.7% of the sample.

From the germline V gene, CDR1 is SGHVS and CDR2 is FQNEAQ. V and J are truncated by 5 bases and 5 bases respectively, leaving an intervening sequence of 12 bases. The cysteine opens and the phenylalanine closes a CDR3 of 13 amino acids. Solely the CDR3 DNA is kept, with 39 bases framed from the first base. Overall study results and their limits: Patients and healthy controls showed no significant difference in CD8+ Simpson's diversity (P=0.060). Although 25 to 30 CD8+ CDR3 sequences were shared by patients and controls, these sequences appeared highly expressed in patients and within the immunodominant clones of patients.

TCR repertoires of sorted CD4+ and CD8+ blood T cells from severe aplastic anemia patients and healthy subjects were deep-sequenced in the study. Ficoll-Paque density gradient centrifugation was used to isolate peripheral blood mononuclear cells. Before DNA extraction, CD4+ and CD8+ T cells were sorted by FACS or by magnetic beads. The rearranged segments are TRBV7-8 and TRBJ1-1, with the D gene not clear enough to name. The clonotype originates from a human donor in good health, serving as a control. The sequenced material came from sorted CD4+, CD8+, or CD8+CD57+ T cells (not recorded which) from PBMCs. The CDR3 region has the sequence CASSPMSGTEAFF. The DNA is TGTGCCAGCAGCCCAATGTCTGGGACTGAAGCTTTCTTT.